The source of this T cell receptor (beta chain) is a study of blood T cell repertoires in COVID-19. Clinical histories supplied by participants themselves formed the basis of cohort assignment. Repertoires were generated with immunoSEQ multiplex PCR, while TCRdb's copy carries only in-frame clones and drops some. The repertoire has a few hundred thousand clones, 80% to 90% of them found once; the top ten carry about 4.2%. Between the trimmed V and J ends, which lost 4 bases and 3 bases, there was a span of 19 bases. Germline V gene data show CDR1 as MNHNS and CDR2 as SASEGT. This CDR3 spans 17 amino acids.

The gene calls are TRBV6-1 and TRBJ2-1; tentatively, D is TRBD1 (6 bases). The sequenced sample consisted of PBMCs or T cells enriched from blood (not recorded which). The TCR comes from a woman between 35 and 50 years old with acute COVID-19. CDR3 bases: TGTGCCAGCAGTGCGCTGGGAACAGGGCGTTTCTACAATGAGCAGTTCTTC. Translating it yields CASSALGTGRFYNEQFF.